This T cell receptor (beta chain) was obtained from a study of blood T cell repertoires in COVID-19. Across the study: Some COVID-19 samples were acute and others convalescent; all came from the United States, Italy and Spain. PBMCs, B-cell-depleted T cells, or T cells were the source of the cDNA or gDNA that made up the material.

As handled by the study authors: Estimated nucleated cell counts came from reference gene primer amplification. Here immunoSEQ multiplex PCR was the method, and the copy in TCRdb shows in-frame clones only, minus some. Clone size and the V and J calls come from that table; the DNA yielded D and trimming. Here the sample spans 95,000 to 100,000 clones, 70% to 90% being singletons. Germline V CDR1 and CDR2: MNHEY, SMNVEV (reference sequence). Losses at the gene ends were 3 bases for V and 6 bases for J; bases not matched to a gene: 9. The CDR3 spans 17 residues. The genes are TRBV27 and TRBJ2-2, with 11 bases aligning to TRBD2. The origin of this receptor is a man of 80 years or more with acute or convalescent COVID-19. The sequencing input was peripheral blood. Here the CDR3 reads CASSFLVAGGSAGELFF. Here the CDR3 DNA reads TGTGCCAGCAGTTTTTTGGTAGCGGGAGGGTCCGCCGGGGAGCTGTTTTTT.